The sequence of this T cell receptor beta chain was determined in a study of T-cell memory formation after mild COVID-19. Study information: Clusters of TCRs were largely donor specific.

Study-wide results and limits: Clones contracting over day 15 to 85 were CD4/CD8 balanced, with later expanders leaning CD4+. Clones that contracted clustered mainly in CM and EM if CD4+ and in EMRA if CD8+. Confirmation was lacking for SARS-CoV-2 specificity of second-wave clones that peaked on day 37.

Deletions cut 4 bases from V and 0 bases from J, with 15 bases between. Germline CDR1 reads MGHRA; CDR2 reads YSYEKL. CDR3 length: 17 residues. TCRdb re-derived calls from the 5' RACE reads in MiXCR, one entry per CDR3 protein. The data contain about 160,000 distinct CDR3 sequences, 25% to 40% of them singletons. Of note for this clonotype: Its antigen is unknown.

This chain joins TRBV4-1 and TRBJ2-2; TRBD1 or TRBD2 may be the D gene (6 bases each). Sample: PBMCs or a T cell subset sorted from them (not recorded which). The receptor's source is an adult woman who had mild COVID-19 (a few samples of this study predate the infection). Cell type and time point are not known. The CDR3 nucleotides are TGCGCCAGCAGCCCCGGGGGCCGGGGGTCGAACACCGGGGAGCTGTTTTTT. As protein: CASSPGGRGSNTGELFF.